The 3 T cell receptor beta chains below were found in one sample sequenced in a study of T cell responses to AZD1222 COVID-19 vaccine. Using immunoSEQ multiplex PCR, the repertoire was profiled, and TCRdb retains in-frame clones only, with some absent. This table has some 83,000 clones, about nine tenths appearing once. Source: peripheral blood, taken on day 0 of AZD1222 vaccination. The source is an adult in good health.

The chain is built from TRBV11-2 and TRBJ1-2; 7 bases line up with TRBD1. Trimming cost V 4 bases and J 5 bases; bases outside gene matches: 1. The length of the CDR3 is 12 residues. Germline values: CDR1 SGHAT, CDR2 FQNNGV. CDR3 sequence reads: CASSSGGYGYTF. CDR3 DNA sequence: TGTGCCAGCAGCTCAGGGGGGTATGGCTACACCTTC.

The chain has TRBV7-9 and TRBJ1-1; D gene ambiguous. V lost 5 bases and J 5 bases, leaving 9 bases between the germline ends. The germline gives CDR1 SEHNR, CDR2 FQNEAQ (reference sequence). CDR3 size: 12 residues. The CDR3 DNA sequence: TGTGCCAGCAGCGCTACGGGGACTGAAGCTTTCTTT. Translation gives CASSATGTEAFF.

This clone occurred many times. This chain uses TRBV11-3 with TRBJ2-2; D might be TRBD1 (7 bases). The CDR3 totals 17 residues. V lost 1 base, J lost 0 bases, and 12 bases lay in between. Germline CDR1 reads SGHNT; CDR2 reads YENEEA. The CDR3 DNA reads TGTGCCAGCAGCTTAGGAGGGGGGACAGCGAACACCGGGGAGCTGTTTTTT. Its protein is CASSLGGGTANTGELFF.